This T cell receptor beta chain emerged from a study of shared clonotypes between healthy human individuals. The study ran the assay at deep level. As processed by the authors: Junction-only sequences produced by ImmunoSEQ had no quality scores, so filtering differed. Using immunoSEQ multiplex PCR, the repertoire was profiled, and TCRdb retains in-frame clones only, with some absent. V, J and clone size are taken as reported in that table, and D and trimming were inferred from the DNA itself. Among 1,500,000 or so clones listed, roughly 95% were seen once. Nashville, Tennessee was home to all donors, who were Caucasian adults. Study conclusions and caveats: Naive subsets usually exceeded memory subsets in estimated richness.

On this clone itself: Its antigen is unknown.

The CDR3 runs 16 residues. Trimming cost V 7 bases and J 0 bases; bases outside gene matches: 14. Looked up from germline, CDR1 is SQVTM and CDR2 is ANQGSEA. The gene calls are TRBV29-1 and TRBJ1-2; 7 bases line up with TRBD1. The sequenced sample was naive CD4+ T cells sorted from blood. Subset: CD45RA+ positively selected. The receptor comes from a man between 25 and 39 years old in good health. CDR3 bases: TGCAGCGGCGGACGCCTCGGACAGGACGCTAACTATGGCTACACCTTC. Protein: CSGGRLGQDANYGYTF.